This T cell receptor (beta chain) stems from a study of T-cell reconstitution after alpha-beta-depleted transplantation in children. Unique molecular identifiers featured in how the TCRbeta library was prepared. TCRdb processed the PCR reads anew with MiXCR; each CDR3 protein has one entry. The sample holds hundreds of thousands of distinct CDR3 sequences, about 10% seen once. This receptor was taken from a human donor who donated a stem cell graft to a child with acute myeloid leukemia. The input for sequencing was PBMCs from the stem cell graft donor, taken from the stem cell graft.

CDR3 amino acids: CASSQGGGLPYNEQFF. CDR3 in DNA: TGCGCCAGCAGCCAAGGAGGGGGCCTCCCCTACAATGAGCAGTTCTTC. V gene TRBV4-3 combines with J gene TRBJ2-1, with 7 bases fitting TRBD1. V gave up 1 base and J gave up 2 bases; unmatched junction bases: 5. This CDR3 spans 16 amino acids. The germline V gene encodes CDR1 LGHNA and CDR2 YSLEER.